Shown below are 8 T cell receptor beta chains from a single sample sequenced in a study of human T cells and chemical hapten exposure (dated by TCRdb to the early 2020s). What this sample's time point label stands for: pre-sensitization, week 0. Read against the paper, the sample's treatment or condition label means: therapeutic diphenylcyclopropenone sensitization with weekly scalp DPC. To prepare the library, RACE was applied. Sequencer: NextSeq 500. TCRdb reanalyzed the raw reads on its own, using fastp at Q25 for trimming and MiXCR for clone calling, and kept in-frame beta chains. Identical CDR3 proteins give one entry, which carries the most common genes and DNA. Recorded for this sample are 300,000 to 450,000 distinct CDR3 sequences; approximately 5.1% of them occurred a single time. 2% to 3% of the sample is taken by the ten largest. Sequenced material: whole blood, taken in connection with sensitization to the hapten diphenylcyclopropenone (DPC). The receptors originated from a woman aged 45-65 years with alopecia areata. Some clones in this sample may be carry-over from other donors' samples.

The V and J genes are TRBV5-5 and TRBJ2-5, with 10 bases aligning to TRBD2. There are 16 residues in the CDR3. From germline, CDR1 is SGHKS and CDR2 YYEKEE (reference sequence). J gave up 4 bases and V 4 bases, and 10 bases lay outside the gene matches. In nucleotides, the CDR3 is TGTGCCAGCAGCCGGACGCTTAGCGGGAGGAGAGAGACCCAGTACTTC. Protein product: CASSRTLSGRRETQYF.

This clonotype was detected many times. The J gene is TRBJ2-2, the V gene TRBV13; 9 bases line up with TRBD1. CDR1 and CDR2 (germline): PRHDT, FYEKMQ (reference sequence). Trimming took 5 bases from V and 3 from J; bases not matched to a gene: 10. The length of the CDR3 is 17 residues. CDR3 nucleotide sequence: TGTGCCAGCAGCCCGGCCGGACAGGGGCCATACACCGGGGAGCTGTTTTTT. Translating it yields CASSPAGQGPYTGELFF.

Many counts were recorded for this clonotype. The CDR3: CSVYREGNTEAFF. CDR3 DNA: TGCAGCGTTTACAGGGAGGGTAACACTGAAGCTTTCTTT. The chain couples TRBV29-1 to TRBJ1-1; possible D gene TRBD1, 6 bases. This CDR3 spans 13 amino acids. Looked up from germline, CDR1 is SQVTM and CDR2 is ANQGSEA. The germline V and J ends were trimmed by 5 bases and 2 bases, with 12 bases remaining between them.

This clonotype has ten or more counts. The gene calls are TRBV7-6 and TRBJ2-3; D gene unclear. In germline, CDR1 is SGHVS, CDR2 FNYEAQ. CDR3 length: 15 amino acids. V lost 0 bases and J lost 2, with 9 bases in between. Here the CDR3 DNA reads TGTGCCAGCAGCTTAGCGGGATATAACACAGATACGCAGTATTTT. Protein: CASSLAGYNTDTQYF.

This clonotype was seen at least ten times. The chain recombines TRBV7-2 with TRBJ2-1; D possibly corresponds to TRBD1 (6 bases). The CDR3 has 13 residues. Trimming took off 5 bases at V and 12 bases at J, with 17 bases between the two ends. Germline lookup yields CDR1 SGHTA and CDR2 FQGNSA. This CDR3 is CASSPPARGGQFF. Here the CDR3 DNA reads TGTGCCAGCAGCCCCCCGGCCCGAGGGGGGCAGTTCTTC.

This clonotype was observed a handful of times. V is TRBV6-2 or TRBV6-3 and J is TRBJ2-2; D ambiguous. The CDR3 has 14 amino acids. Per the germline V gene, CDR1 is MNHEY and CDR2 is SVGEGT. V was clipped by 0 bases and J by 5 bases, with 7 bases between them. This CDR3 is CASSYSTRTGELFF. CDR3 nucleotide sequence: TGTGCCAGCAGTTACTCGACACGTACCGGGGAGCTGTTTTTT.

This clonotype has at least ten counts. J is TRBJ2-1 and V is TRBV2, with 13 positions matching TRBD2. The germline gives CDR1 SNHLY, CDR2 FYNNEI. V shed 6 bases, J shed 5 bases, and the junction held 4 bases outside the gene matches. The CDR3 consists of 15 residues. The CDR3 protein is CASRELAGGNNEQFF. The DNA for the CDR3 is TGTGCCAGCAGGGAACTAGCGGGAGGGAACAATGAGCAGTTCTTC.

This clonotype was recorded at least ten times. The V and J genes are TRBV6-5 and TRBJ1-2, with 7 nucleotides matching TRBD1. V lost 9 bases and J lost 0; bases outside the gene matches: 4. The CDR3 extends over 13 amino acids. Per germline, CDR1 MNHEY and CDR2 SVGAGI. In DNA form, the CDR3 reads TGTGCCAGTCGGACAGGAGCTAACTATGGCTACACCTTC. Its protein product is CASRTGANYGYTF.